This is a list of T cell receptor beta chains from one sample in a study of cytomegalovirus exposure and HLA in healthy donors. Sequencing used immunoSEQ multiplex PCR; TCRdb keeps in-frame clones, though not all of them. The sample shows 60,000 to 70,000 clones, about 80% of them seen only once. What was sequenced was PBMCs. These TCRs come from a man between 18 and 35 years old in good health and CMV-seropositive. The CDR3 runs from the conserved cysteine through the conserved F or W. A D gene is named only where the DNA matches it firmly. Some rows have no size entry. The others give once, few or many, or a class for an expanded clone.

abundance,d_gene,v_gene,j_gene,CDR3aa,CDR3nt
.,TRBD1,TRBV9,TRBJ1-6,CASSVGGTGISPLHF,TGTGCCAGCAGCGTAGGGGGGACAGGGATATCACCCCTCCACTTT
.,.,TRBV6-5,TRBJ1-1,CASSYARNTEAFF,TGTGCCAGCAGTTACGCTAGGAACACTGAAGCTTTCTTT
few,TRBD1,TRBV25-1,TRBJ1-1,CASSVTGTGKAFF,TGTGCCAGCAGTGTTACGGGGACAGGGAAAGCTTTCTTT
.,TRBD1,TRBV28,TRBJ1-2,CASSLATGGGGYTF,TGTGCCAGCAGTTTAGCAACAGGGGGCGGAGGCTACACCTTC
.,.,TRBV1,TRBJ2-5,CTSSQESWTSGGARETQYF,TGCACCAGCAGCCAAGAGTCCTGGACTAGCGGGGGGGCACGAGAGACCCAGTACTTC
.,TRBD2,TRBV7-8,TRBJ2-1,CASRKMVAGGYNEQFF,TGTGCCAGCAGGAAGATGGTAGCGGGGGGCTACAATGAGCAGTTCTTC
.,.,TRBV5-4,TRBJ2-3,CASSYGLTSTDTQYF,TGTGCCAGCAGCTATGGACTTACTAGCACAGATACGCAGTATTTT
.,TRBD1,TRBV7-6,TRBJ1-2,CASSLSPGQGANYGYTF,TGTGCCAGCAGCTTATCTCCGGGACAGGGTGCTAACTATGGCTACACCTTC
.,TRBD1,TRBV6-5,TRBJ1-2,CASSITGVDYGYTF,TGTGCCAGCAGCATCACAGGGGTAGACTATGGCTACACCTTC
few,.,TRBV9,TRBJ1-2,CASSVAGVTGYTF,TGTGCCAGCAGCGTAGCCGGGGTAACTGGCTACACCTTC
.,.,TRBV2,TRBJ2-7,CASTERTGTYEQYF,TGTGCCAGCACTGAACGGACGGGGACCTACGAGCAGTACTTC
.,.,TRBV28,TRBJ1-4,CASIQWEEKLFF,TGTGCCAGCATCCAATGGGAGGAAAAACTGTTTTTT
once,TRBD1,TRBV18,TRBJ2-5,CASSPGQDLGETQYF,TGTGCCAGCTCACCGGGACAGGACCTGGGTGAGACCCAGTACTTC
.,TRBD2,TRBV7-2,TRBJ2-7,CASSYSGSPHEQYF,TGTGCCAGCAGCTATAGCGGGAGTCCCCACGAGCAGTACTTC
.,.,TRBV10-3,TRBJ2-1,CAIQAQAHNEQFF,TGTGCCATCCAGGCCCAGGCCCACAATGAGCAGTTCTTC
few,.,TRBV30,TRBJ1-1,CAWKMDYGTEAFF,TGTGCCTGGAAGATGGATTACGGGACTGAAGCTTTCTTT
few,TRBD1,TRBV10-3,TRBJ2-7,CAIRDRDVYEQYF,TGTGCCATCAGGGACAGGGACGTCTACGAGCAGTACTTC
.,.,TRBV14,TRBJ2-1,CASSQVAGSSYNEQFF,TGTGCCAGCAGCCAAGTGGCGGGAAGCTCCTACAATGAGCAGTTCTTC
once,TRBD1,TRBV28,TRBJ2-1,CASSFRTPRGNNEQFF,TGTGCCAGCAGCTTCAGAACTCCCAGGGGGAACAATGAGCAGTTCTTC
.,.,TRBV20-1,TRBJ1-1,CRTGEAFF,TGCAGGACAGGTGAAGCTTTCTTT
.,TRBD2,TRBV30,TRBJ2-1,CAWKRPGGMNEQFF,TGTGCCTGGAAACGCCCCGGGGGGATGAATGAGCAGTTCTTC
.,.,TRBV9,TRBJ2-6,CASSVVLSGANVLTF,TGTGCCAGCAGCGTAGTCCTCTCTGGGGCCAACGTCCTGACTTTC
.,TRBD1,TRBV6-5,TRBJ2-7,CASSDRGGTYEQYF,TGTGCCAGCAGTGACAGGGGGGGCACCTACGAGCAGTACTTC
.,.,TRBV27,TRBJ2-7,CASSPVVAYEQYF,TGTGCCAGCAGCCCGGTGGTGGCCTACGAGCAGTACTTC
.,.,TRBV7-9,TRBJ2-2,CASSRRLLGSTGELFF,TGTGCCAGCAGCCGACGACTCCTCGGAAGTACCGGGGAGCTGTTTTTT
.,TRBD1,TRBV30,TRBJ1-5,CAWSPGQGNQPQHF,TGTGCCTGGAGTCCGGGACAGGGAAATCAGCCCCAGCATTTT
few,.,TRBV6-1,TRBJ2-3,CASTRGTETDTQYF,TGTGCCAGTACCCGGGGGACGGAGACAGATACGCAGTATTTT
.,.,TRBV29-1,TRBJ2-7,CSVEAPPDSLDEQYF,TGCAGCGTTGAAGCCCCCCCGGACAGCCTTGACGAGCAGTACTTC
once,TRBD2,TRBV30,TRBJ2-1,CAWRTSGSGNEQFF,TGTGCCTGGAGGACTAGCGGGAGCGGGAATGAGCAGTTCTTC
few,TRBD2,TRBV7-9,TRBJ2-2,CASRGLAGVSGELFF,TGTGCCAGCAGGGGACTAGCGGGAGTCAGCGGGGAGCTGTTTTTT
.,.,TRBV2,TRBJ2-7,CASSDPWSRQYF,TGTGCCAGCAGTGACCCGTGGAGCCGGCAGTACTTC
.,TRBD1,TRBV5-1,TRBJ1-1,CASRSSGQGAGTEAFF,TGCGCCAGCAGATCATCAGGACAGGGGGCAGGTACTGAAGCTTTCTTT
.,.,TRBV10-2,TRBJ2-7,CASRETGPISGQYF,TGCGCCAGCAGGGAGACAGGACCGATATCCGGGCAGTACTTC
.,.,TRBV5-1,TRBJ2-3,CASSSTPGLADTQYF,TGCGCCAGCAGCTCTACCCCGGGACTGGCAGATACGCAGTATTTT
.,.,TRBV28,TRBJ1-5,CASSTSKGDQPQHF,TGTGCCAGCAGTACCTCAAAGGGGGATCAGCCCCAGCATTTT
.,TRBD1,TRBV29-1,TRBJ2-1,CSVDQGAWGLHGEQFF,TGCAGCGTGGATCAGGGGGCTTGGGGCCTACATGGTGAGCAGTTCTTC
.,.,TRBV7-9,TRBJ1-5,CASSLTGSEYQPQHF,TGTGCCAGCAGCCTTACGGGGTCAGAGTATCAGCCCCAGCATTTT
.,.,TRBV7-9,TRBJ1-5,CASSLSGDQPQHF,TGTGCCAGCAGCTTATCGGGGGATCAGCCCCAGCATTTT
few,TRBD1,TRBV7-2,TRBJ2-3,CASSSRGNTQYF,TGTGCCAGCAGCTCCAGGGGGAATACGCAGTATTTT
.,TRBD2,TRBV6-4,TRBJ2-1,CASSLAGGTTNEQFF,TGTGCCAGCAGCCTAGCGGGAGGAACGACCAATGAGCAGTTCTTC
.,TRBD1,TRBV6-5,TRBJ1-6,CASSRTTGTDSPLHF,TGTGCCAGCAGTAGAACGACAGGGACAGATTCACCCCTCCACTTT
.,.,TRBV23-1,TRBJ1-5,CASSLGQRILNQPQHF,TGCGCCAGCAGTCTTGGACAGAGGATCCTCAATCAGCCCCAGCATTTT
.,.,TRBV5-1,TRBJ2-5,CASSFWTGQETQYF,TGCGCCAGCAGCTTCTGGACGGGACAAGAGACCCAGTACTTC
.,.,TRBV6-5,TRBJ1-3,CASSYSTGAGNTIYF,TGTGCCAGCAGTTACTCGACGGGTGCCGGAAACACCATATATTTT
once,.,TRBV30,TRBJ2-3,CAWRAGGAHTQYF,TGTGCCTGGAGGGCTGGCGGGGCGCATACGCAGTATTTT
.,.,TRBV28,TRBJ2-7,CASSFPRDISYEQYF,TGTGCCAGCAGTTTCCCCCGGGACATCTCCTACGAGCAGTACTTC
.,.,TRBV30,TRBJ1-5,CAWSGGRGQPQHF,TGTGCCTGGAGTGGGGGGCGTGGACAGCCCCAGCATTTT
.,.,TRBV7-9,TRBJ2-2,CASSLGWGRGELFF,TGTGCCAGCAGCTTAGGCTGGGGCCGCGGGGAGCTGTTTTTT
once,.,TRBV4-2,TRBJ2-6,CASSQEDYSGANVLTF,TGTGCCAGCAGCCAAGAGGACTACTCTGGGGCCAACGTCCTGACTTTC
.,.,TRBV9,TRBJ1-1,CASSVATIGGLTEAFF,TGTGCCAGCAGCGTAGCTACGATAGGAGGGTTAACTGAAGCTTTCTTT
.,.,TRBV29-1,TRBJ2-3,CSVGGLRIDTQYF,TGCAGCGTTGGGGGCCTTCGCATAGATACGCAGTATTTT
.,.,TRBV5-4,TRBJ1-1,CASSWTGGTTEAFF,TGTGCCAGCAGCTGGACGGGGGGCACAACTGAAGCTTTCTTT